The clone carrying this T cell receptor (beta chain) was seen a single time. Its target is not known. These data come from a study of graft-versus-host responses after intestinal transplantation. The method was immunoSEQ multiplex PCR; TCRdb's version includes in-frame clones alone and lacks a portion of them. In the table there are some 27,000 clones, about 92% of which are singletons. This CDR3 contains 18 residues. The germline V gene encodes CDR1 SGHNT and CDR2 YENEEA. Trimming took off 0 bases at V and 0 bases at J, with 15 bases between the two ends. Study conclusions and caveats: The highest levels of circulating GvH clones went along with early declines in HvG clones after transplant. Where graft-donor T cell macrochimerism was present, patients had high graft-versus-host to host-versus-graft clonal ratios in allografts.

The rearrangement uses TRBV11-3 and TRBJ2-4, with D perhaps TRBD2 (7 bases). The receptor comes from a human patient who received an intestinal transplant, so some T cells may come from the graft donor. The source was PBMCs, collected 18 days after transplant. CDR3 loop: CASSLDGRGALAKNIQYF. The CDR3 DNA sequence: TGTGCCAGCAGCTTAGATGGGAGGGGGGCACTAGCCAAAAACATTCAGTACTTC.